A single sample is the source of the 9 T cell receptor beta chains below, sequenced in a study of T cells in women clearing cervical HPV infection. Repertoires were generated with immunoSEQ multiplex PCR, while TCRdb's copy carries only in-frame clones and drops some. This sample contains around 22,000 clones. The sequenced sample consisted of blood buffy coat. The receptor source for this set is a woman between 18 and 70 years old with a cervical HPV16 infection that either progressed to CIN3+ or cleared (not recorded which).

On this clone itself: The read finishes 3 residues shy of the CDR3 end, and the germline J gene is used to complete it. The genes are TRBV19 and TRBJ2-3; weak D call: TRBD2 (6 bases). The CDR3 loop spans 16 amino acids. V was pared by 5 bases and J by 2 bases, with 17 bases between. Germline lookup yields CDR1 LNHDA and CDR2 SQIVND (reference sequence). CDR3 region: CASSSGGETYTDTQYF. Partial CDR3 DNA: TGTGCCAGTAGTTCCGGAGGGGAGACCTACACAGATACG.

A word on this clone: The read terminates 3 residues before the CDR3 end, so the remaining end is supplied by the germline J gene. The chain couples TRBV14 to TRBJ2-7, with D possibly TRBD1 on 5 matching bases. The germline CDR1 and CDR2 sequences are SGHDN and FVKESK. The CDR3 length is 14 residues. The germline V and J ends were trimmed by 5 bases and 6 bases, with 17 bases remaining between them. CDR3 protein: CASSFQGYRAEQYF. The part of the CDR3 DNA that was read is TGTGCCAGCAGCTTCCAGGGTTACCGGGCCGAG.

On this clone itself: From the germline J gene comes the end of the CDR3, since the read stops 3 residues before it. The rearrangement uses TRBV30 and TRBJ2-7, with 7 bases that match TRBD2. This CDR3 region has 14 residues. V shed 8 bases and J 6 bases; nucleotides not matched to a gene: 16. CDR1 is GTSNPN, CDR2 SVGIG, per germline (reference sequence). CDR3 bases read: TGTGCCGGGAAACGATGGACTAGTCGTTCCGAG. Residues: CAGKRWTSRSE. The whole CDR3 protein is CAGKRWTSRSEQYF. Filled out from reference TRBV30 and TRBJ2-7, the complete variable domain reads SQTIHQWPATLVQPVGSPLSLECTVEGTSNPNLYWYRQAAGRGLQLLFYSVGIGQISSEVPQNLSASRPQDRQFILSSKKLLLSDSGFYLCAGKRWTSRSEQYFGPGTRLTVT.

Concerning this clone: The CDR3 end lies 3 residues beyond the end of the read and is filled in from the germline J gene. The chain recombines TRBV5-5 with TRBJ2-7; D gene unclear. V gave up 2 bases and J gave up 4 bases, with 7 bases separating them. Germline assignment: CDR1 SGHKS and CDR2 YYEKEE (reference sequence). The length of the CDR3 is 12 residues. This chain's CDR3 is CASSFDMYEQYF. The part of the CDR3 DNA that was read is TGTGCCAGCAGCTTTGACATGTACGAG.

Regarding this clone: Read data end 3 residues before the CDR3 end; the end is taken from the germline J gene. V usage is TRBV2 and J usage is TRBJ1-2; no definite D call. V lost 2 bases and J lost 7, with 8 bases in between. Germline V CDR1 and CDR2: SNHLY, FYNNEI. This CDR3 has 12 residues. The covered CDR3 bases are TGTGCCAGCAGTGAAAGCGGACCTGGC. Amino acid sequence: CASSESGPG. In full, the CDR3 reads CASSESGPGYTF.

As regards this clone: The read terminates 3 residues ahead of where the CDR3 ends, so the germline J gene completes it. This chain links TRBV6-1 with TRBJ2-2, with 10 nucleotides matching TRBD2. This CDR3 spans 16 amino acids. V lost 4 bases and J lost 0; bases outside the gene matches: 2. Germline V gene data show CDR1 as MNHNS and CDR2 as SASEGT. The DNA read from the CDR3 is TGTGCCAGCAGTGCGCTAGCGGGAGCGAACACCGGGGAG. Translation gives CASSALAGANTGE. The complete CDR3 protein is CASSALAGANTGELFF.

About this clone itself: The CDR3 is cut off 3 residues early in the read; its end comes from the germline J gene. This chain links TRBV19 with TRBJ2-5; no definite D call. The CDR3 contains 13 residues. The V and J ends lost 5 bases and 5 bases respectively, with 12 bases between them. Germline V gene lookup returns CDR1 LNHDA and CDR2 SQIVND (reference sequence). This CDR3 reads CASSPRPGETQYF. Incomplete CDR3 DNA: TGTGCCAGTAGTCCCCGGCCCGGGGAGACC.

In regard to this clone: With the read ending 3 residues before the CDR3 end, the germline J gene is used to fill in that end. The chain couples TRBV9 to TRBJ2-7, with D unresolved. The CDR3 spans 16 residues. The germline CDR1 and CDR2 sequences are SGDLS and YYNGEE. Between the trimmed V and J ends, which lost 0 bases and 0 bases, there was a span of 13 bases. The CDR3 bases that were read are TGTGCCAGCAGCGTAGGGGCAGAAACAAGCTCCTACGAG. Residues: CASSVGAETSSYE. The CDR3 as a whole reads CASSVGAETSSYEQYF.

By frequency, this clone is medium-sized. CDR3 amino acids: CASSIVPLGDTQYF. The DNA read from the CDR3 is TGTGCCAGTAGTATAGTCCCACTCGGGGATACG. V is TRBV19 and J is TRBJ2-3; no definite D call. Read sequence stops 3 residues before the CDR3 end, and the germline J gene provides the missing end. The CDR3 spans 14 residues. V gave up 1 base and J gave up 6 bases, with 11 bases separating them. The germline V gene has CDR1 LNHDA and CDR2 SQIVND (reference sequence).